In this sample, the clone carrying this TCR beta chain turned up a few times. These data come from a study of blood T cell repertoires in COVID-19. Assay: immunoSEQ multiplex PCR; the TCRdb copy retains only in-frame clones and omits some. Among hundreds of thousands of clones listed, about 91% were seen once. V was trimmed by 3 bases and J by 7 bases, leaving 16 bases between them. Germline values: CDR1 LNHDA, CDR2 SQIVND (reference sequence). CDR3 length: 16 amino acids. Sequenced input: peripheral blood. This chain uses TRBV19 with TRBJ1-6; maybe TRBD1 (6 bases). The TCR comes from a woman in her forties or fifties with COVID-19, enrolled during active disease. CDR3 nucleotide sequence: TGTGCCAGTAGTATTGACGGGGGGCTGGGGAATTCACCCCTCCACTTT. As protein: CASSIDGGLGNSPLHF.